This T cell receptor (beta chain) stems from a study of PD-L1 blockade in urothelial cancer. Study-wide background: Dosed intravenously at 1,200 mg every 3 weeks, atezolizumab was initiated by patients in the mid-2010s. Across blood samples, T cells had a median count of around 150,000.

The CDR3 sequence is 13 residues long. V was shortened by 4 bases and J by 2 bases, with 8 bases between the two germline ends. From germline, CDR1 is SGHDN and CDR2 FVKESK. Sample time point: pretreatment peripheral blood. Diagnoses among patients were locally advanced or metastatic urothelial carcinoma. Some clones are missing from TCRdb's copy, which holds only in-frame ones; the method was immunoSEQ multiplex PCR. The sample lists roughly 51,000 clones; 85% to 90% were seen once. The chain recombines TRBV14 with TRBJ1-1, with TRBD1 as a possible D gene (5 bases). Sample: PBMCs, taken around atezolizumab (anti-PD-L1) treatment. The source of this sequence is a man between 60 and 75 years old with urothelial cancer. Here the CDR3 reads CASSPQGNTEAFF. In DNA, the CDR3 is TGTGCCAGCAGCCCTCAGGGAAACACTGAAGCTTTCTTT.